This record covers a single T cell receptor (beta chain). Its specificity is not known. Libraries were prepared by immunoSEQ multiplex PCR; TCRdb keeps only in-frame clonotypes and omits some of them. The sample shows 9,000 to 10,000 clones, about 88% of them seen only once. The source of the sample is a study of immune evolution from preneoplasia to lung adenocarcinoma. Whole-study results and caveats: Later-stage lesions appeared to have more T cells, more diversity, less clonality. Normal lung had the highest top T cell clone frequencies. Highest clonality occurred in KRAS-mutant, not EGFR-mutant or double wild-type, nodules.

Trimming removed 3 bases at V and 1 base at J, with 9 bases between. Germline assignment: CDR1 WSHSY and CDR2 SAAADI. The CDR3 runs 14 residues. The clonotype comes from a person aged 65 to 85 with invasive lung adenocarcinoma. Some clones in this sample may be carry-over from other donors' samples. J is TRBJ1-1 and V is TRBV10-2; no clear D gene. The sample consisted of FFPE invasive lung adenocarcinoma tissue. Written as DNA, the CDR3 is TGCGCCAGCAGTGATGACCTTTCGAACACTGAAGCTTTCTTT. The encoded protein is CASSDDLSNTEAFF.